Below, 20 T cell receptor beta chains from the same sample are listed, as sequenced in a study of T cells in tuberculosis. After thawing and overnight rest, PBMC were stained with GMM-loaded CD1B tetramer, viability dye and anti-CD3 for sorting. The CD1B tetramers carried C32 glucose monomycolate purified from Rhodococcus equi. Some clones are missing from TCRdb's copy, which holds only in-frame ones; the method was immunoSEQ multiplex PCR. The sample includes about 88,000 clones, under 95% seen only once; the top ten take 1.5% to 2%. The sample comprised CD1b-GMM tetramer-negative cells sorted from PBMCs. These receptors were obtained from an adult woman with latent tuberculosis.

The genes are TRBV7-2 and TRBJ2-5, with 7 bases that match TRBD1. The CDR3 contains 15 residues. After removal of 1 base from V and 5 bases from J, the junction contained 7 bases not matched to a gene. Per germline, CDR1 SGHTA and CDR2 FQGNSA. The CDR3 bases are TGTGCCAGCAGCTTAGATGGGACCAGGGGGGAGACCCAGTACTTC. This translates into CASSLDGTRGETQYF.

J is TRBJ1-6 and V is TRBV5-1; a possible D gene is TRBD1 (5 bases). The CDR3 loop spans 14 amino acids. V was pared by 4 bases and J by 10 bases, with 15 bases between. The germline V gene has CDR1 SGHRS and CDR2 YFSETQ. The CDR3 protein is CASSRSQGASPLHF. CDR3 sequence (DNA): TGCGCCAGCAGCCGAAGCCAAGGGGCCTCACCCCTCCACTTT. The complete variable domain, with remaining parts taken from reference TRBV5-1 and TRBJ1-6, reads KAGVTQTPRYLIKTRGQQVTLSCSPISGHRSVSWYQQTPGQGLQFLFEYFSETQRNKGNFPGRFSGRQFSNSRSEMNVSTLELGDSALYLCASSRSQGASPLHFGNGTRLTVT.

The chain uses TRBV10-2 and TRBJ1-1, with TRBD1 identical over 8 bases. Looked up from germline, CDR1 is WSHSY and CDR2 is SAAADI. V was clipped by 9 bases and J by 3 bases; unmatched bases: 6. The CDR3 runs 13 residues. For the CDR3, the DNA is TGCGCCAGTTGGACAGGGTCCCACACTGAAGCTTTCTTT. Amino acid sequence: CASWTGSHTEAFF.

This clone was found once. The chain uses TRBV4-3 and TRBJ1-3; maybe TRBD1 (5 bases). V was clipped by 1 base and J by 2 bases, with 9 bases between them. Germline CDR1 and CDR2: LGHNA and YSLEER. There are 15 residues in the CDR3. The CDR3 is CASSQAHRPGNTIYF. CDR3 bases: TGCGCCAGCAGCCAAGCCCACAGGCCTGGAAACACCATATATTTT.

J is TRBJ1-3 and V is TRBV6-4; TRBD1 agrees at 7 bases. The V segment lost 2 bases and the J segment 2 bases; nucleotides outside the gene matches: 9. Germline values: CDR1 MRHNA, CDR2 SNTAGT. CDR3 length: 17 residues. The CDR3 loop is CASSDPRQGLPGNTIYF. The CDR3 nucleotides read TGTGCCAGCAGTGACCCTAGACAGGGACTTCCTGGAAACACCATATATTTT.

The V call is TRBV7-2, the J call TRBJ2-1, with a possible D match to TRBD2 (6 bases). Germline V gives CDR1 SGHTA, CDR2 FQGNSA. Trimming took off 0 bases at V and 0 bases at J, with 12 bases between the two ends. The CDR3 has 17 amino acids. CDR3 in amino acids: CASSLAGGESSYNEQFF. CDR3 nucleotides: TGTGCCAGCAGCTTAGCAGGCGGGGAGAGCTCCTACAATGAGCAGTTCTTC.

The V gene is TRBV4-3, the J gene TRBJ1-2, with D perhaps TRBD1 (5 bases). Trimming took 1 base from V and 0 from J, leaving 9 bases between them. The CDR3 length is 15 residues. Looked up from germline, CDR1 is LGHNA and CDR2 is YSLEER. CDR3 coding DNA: TGCGCCAGCAGCCAAGTTGGGGGGTCTAACTATGGCTACACCTTC. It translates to CASSQVGGSNYGYTF.

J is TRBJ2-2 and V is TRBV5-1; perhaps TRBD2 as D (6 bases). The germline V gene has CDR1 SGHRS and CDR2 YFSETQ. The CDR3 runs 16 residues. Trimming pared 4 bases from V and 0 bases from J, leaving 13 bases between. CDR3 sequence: CASSPVGGTNTGELFF. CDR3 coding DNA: TGCGCCAGCAGCCCCGTGGGGGGTACGAACACCGGGGAGCTGTTTTTT.

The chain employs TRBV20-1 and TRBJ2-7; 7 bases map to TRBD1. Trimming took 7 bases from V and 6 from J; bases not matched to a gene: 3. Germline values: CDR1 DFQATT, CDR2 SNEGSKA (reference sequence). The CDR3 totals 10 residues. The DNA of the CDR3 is TGCAGTGTAAACAGGGGCGAGCAGTACGTC. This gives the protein CSVNRGEQYV.

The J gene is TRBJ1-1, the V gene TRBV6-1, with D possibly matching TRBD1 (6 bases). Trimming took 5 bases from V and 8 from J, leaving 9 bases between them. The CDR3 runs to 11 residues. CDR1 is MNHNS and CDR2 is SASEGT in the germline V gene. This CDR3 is CASSIGGEAFF. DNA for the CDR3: TGTGCCAGCAGTATAGGGGGAGAAGCTTTCTTT.

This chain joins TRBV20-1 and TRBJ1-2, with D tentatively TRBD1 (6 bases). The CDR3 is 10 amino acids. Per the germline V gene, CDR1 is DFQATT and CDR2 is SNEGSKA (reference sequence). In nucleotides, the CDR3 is TGCAGGGCACAGGGTTATGGCTACACCTTC. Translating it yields CRAQGYGYTF.

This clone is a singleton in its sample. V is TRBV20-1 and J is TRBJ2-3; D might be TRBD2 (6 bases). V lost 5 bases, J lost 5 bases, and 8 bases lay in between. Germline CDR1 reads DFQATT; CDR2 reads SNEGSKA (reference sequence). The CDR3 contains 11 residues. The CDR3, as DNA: TGCAGTGCTGTGGGGGGAGATACGCAGTATTTT. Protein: CSAVGGDTQYF.

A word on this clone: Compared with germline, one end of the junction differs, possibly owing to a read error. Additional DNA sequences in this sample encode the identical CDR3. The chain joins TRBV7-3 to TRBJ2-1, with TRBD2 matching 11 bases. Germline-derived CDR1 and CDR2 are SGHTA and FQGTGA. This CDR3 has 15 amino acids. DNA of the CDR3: TGTGCCAGCAGCCTCCGACTAGCGGGGCACAATGAGCAATTCTTC. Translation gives CASSLRLAGHNEQFF.

CDR3: CASSQGLHSGGQGSYEQFF. CDR3 DNA sequence: TGCGCCAGCAGCCAAGGACTACATAGCGGGGGGCAAGGGTCTTATGAGCAGTTCTTC. V gene TRBV4-3 combines with J gene TRBJ2-1, with 10 bases identical to TRBD2. The CDR3 extends over 19 amino acids. The germline CDR1 and CDR2 sequences are LGHNA and YSLEER. J lost 8 bases, V lost 1 base, and 17 bases had no gene match.

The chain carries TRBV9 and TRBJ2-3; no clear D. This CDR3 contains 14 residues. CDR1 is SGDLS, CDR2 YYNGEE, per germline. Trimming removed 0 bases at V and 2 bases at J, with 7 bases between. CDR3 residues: CASSVGGYTDTQYF. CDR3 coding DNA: TGTGCCAGCAGCGTAGGCGGATACACAGATACGCAGTATTTT.

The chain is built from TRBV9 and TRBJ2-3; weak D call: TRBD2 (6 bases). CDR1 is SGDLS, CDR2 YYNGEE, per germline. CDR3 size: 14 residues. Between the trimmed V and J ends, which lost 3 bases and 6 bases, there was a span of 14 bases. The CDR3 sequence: CASSETLAPDTQYF. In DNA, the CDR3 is TGTGCCAGCAGCGAGACACTAGCTCCCGATACGCAGTATTTT.

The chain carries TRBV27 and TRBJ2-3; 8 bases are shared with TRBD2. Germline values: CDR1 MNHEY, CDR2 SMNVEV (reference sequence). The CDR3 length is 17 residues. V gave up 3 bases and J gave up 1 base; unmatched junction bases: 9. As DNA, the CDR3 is TGTGCCAGCAGTTTCTCAGGTCGGCGGGGGGGCACAGATACGCAGTATTTT. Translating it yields CASSFSGRRGGTDTQYF.

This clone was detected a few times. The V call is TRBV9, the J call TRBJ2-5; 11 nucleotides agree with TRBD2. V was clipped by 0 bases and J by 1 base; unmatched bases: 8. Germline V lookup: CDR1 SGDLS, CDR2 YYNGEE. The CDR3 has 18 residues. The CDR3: CASSVAPSGGLGQETQYF. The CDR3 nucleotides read TGTGCCAGCAGCGTAGCTCCTAGCGGGGGGCTCGGCCAAGAGACCCAGTACTTC.

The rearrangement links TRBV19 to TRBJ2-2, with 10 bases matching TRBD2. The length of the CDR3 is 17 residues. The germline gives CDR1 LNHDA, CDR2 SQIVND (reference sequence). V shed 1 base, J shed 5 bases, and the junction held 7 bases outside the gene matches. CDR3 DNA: TGTGCCAGTAGTATAGGTCGTCTAGCGGGGGTAACCGGGGAGCTGTTTTTT. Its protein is CASSIGRLAGVTGELFF. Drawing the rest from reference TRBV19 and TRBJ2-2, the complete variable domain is DGGITQSPKYLFRKEGQNVTLSCEQNLNHDAMYWYRQDPGQGLRLIYYSQIVNDFQKGDIAEGYSVSREKKESFPLTVTSAQKNPTAFYLCASSIGRLAGVTGELFFGEGSRLTVL.

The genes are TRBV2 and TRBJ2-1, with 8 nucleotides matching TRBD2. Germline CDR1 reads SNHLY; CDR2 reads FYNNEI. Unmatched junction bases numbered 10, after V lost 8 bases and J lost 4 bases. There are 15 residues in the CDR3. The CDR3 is CASAGGPLDYNEQFF. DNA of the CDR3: TGTGCCAGCGCGGGGGGCCCCCTTGATTACAATGAGCAGTTCTTC.